This T cell receptor beta chain originates from a study of identical twins. This clonotype was seen repeatedly, ten times or more. This CDR3 region has 14 residues. V lost 1 base, J lost 5 bases, and 6 bases stayed unmatched. Germline loops: CDR1 DFQATT, CDR2 SNEGSKA (reference sequence). One entry per CDR3 protein results from TCRdb running MiXCR on the 5' RACE reads. The sample records roughly 630,000 distinct CDR3 sequences, 7% to 7.5% being singletons. This sample was also put to use in a study of yellow fever vaccine responses in identical twins.

The specimen sequenced was PBMCs. The rearrangement uses TRBV20-1 and TRBJ1-2, with 8 bases that match TRBD1. The sequence derives from a young woman in good health. CDR3 sequence: CSARVMTGVYGYTF. The DNA for the CDR3 is TGCAGTGCTAGAGTGATGACAGGGGTATATGGCTACACCTTC.